This T cell receptor beta chain was captured in a study of tissue T cells after allogeneic stem cell transplantation (dated by TCRdb to 2021 to 2024). Context from the whole study: The study profiled TCR beta repertoires across many tissues from research autopsies of patients with and without GVHD, plus mouse models of GVHD. On the human side, the study was prospective and observational, with no blinding or randomization.

Before genomic DNA isolation with the DNeasy Blood & Tissue Kit, mouse tissues were minced with razor blades in buffered saline. Trimming takes 0 bases from V and 3 bases from J, and the germline ends sit 6 bases apart. The cysteine opens and the phenylalanine closes a CDR3 of 14 amino acids. Sequencing covers 39 bases of the CDR3, shown here with the frame starting at base 1. CDR1 and CDR2 are read off the germline V gene as GFQATS and STVNSAI. The receptor library was made with the immunoSEQ multiplex PCR assay. Adaptive Biotechnologies performed TCRbeta CDR3 sequencing at survey depth and reported CDR3 sequences, V/J genes, productive frequency, and template counts. TCR beta CDR3 regions were amplified from genomic DNA instead of RNA. Under the source paper's analysis protocol: Jensen-Shannon divergence served to quantify pairwise repertoire overlap between tissues, with 0 meaning identical and 1 meaning complete divergence. Tissues were clustered by single-linkage agglomerative hierarchical clustering of pairwise JSD values and displayed as dendrograms. GLIPH2 was applied to all patient samples using simulation_depth 1000, kmer_min_depth 3, and cdr3_length_cutoff 8, and only groups with more than two unique CDR3s were retained. A standardized tissue-overlap score extrapolated Jaccard GLIPH-group overlap across patients to a standard repertoire size of 1000 clones. Linear mixed-effect models, with tissue as a fixed effect and individual as a random effect, were used to test how diversity related to clinical or experimental variables. The table comes from immuneACCESS by way of TCRdb, which keeps in-frame sequences with V and J called. Part of the clones is missing from these tables; in studies checked, under half for an unresolved V gene and the rest for unknown reasons. V and J calls and clone size come straight from that table; D and trimming were deduced from the DNA. This sample gives about 15,000 clones in total; 60% to 75% of them show up just once. The ten largest make up 0.85% to 0.95% of the sample.

In regard to this clone: This receptor's antigen is unknown. This receptor is murine, so its gene names and germline sequences reflect the mouse genome. The read terminates 1 residue ahead of where the CDR3 ends, so the germline J gene completes it.

The full study reports these points: The study did not establish which tissue TCRs were alloreactive or antigen-specific, and some clones may have been host cells that persisted. A small and clinically heterogeneous patient cohort was studied, and sampling depth was acknowledged as a limitation. Few T cell clones were found to be shared across patients, but shared repertoire signatures across patients were revealed in a tissue-specific fashion by motif-based clustering. In both patients and mice, only a limited portion of the TCR repertoire detected in tissues was captured by blood and spleen T cells. Within patients, how anatomically similar tissues were was a major factor shaping TCR repertoire composition, regardless of disease or transplant status.

The TCR originated in a female BALB/c mouse in good health. The MHC haplotype carried by mice of this strain is H2-d. The receptor chain draws on TRBV20 and TRBJ1-6; D gene: possibly TRBD1, on 6 matching bases. TRBJ1-6 is an ORF; its function is uncertain. The sequenced material came from spleen. The CDR3 amino acid sequence is: CGAREGGYNSPLYF. The CDR3 bases that were read are TGTGGTGCTAGGGAAGGGGGCTATAATTCGCCCCTCTAC.